Listed here are 15 T cell receptor beta chains from one sample, sequenced in a study of radiotherapy plus CTLA-4 blockade in lung cancer. Profiling relied on immunoSEQ multiplex PCR, and the TCRdb table lists in-frame clones only, not all of them. The data contain 120,000 or so clones, about four fifths of them seen just once; the ten biggest clones take up roughly 5%. Here the sequenced sample was peripheral blood, taken from a patient treated with radiotherapy plus ipilimumab. Every receptor here comes from a human donor with non-small cell lung cancer who had a partial response to radiotherapy plus ipilimumab.

The V call is TRBV6-5, the J call TRBJ1-5; D possibly corresponds to TRBD1 (6 bases). Looked up from germline, CDR1 is MNHEY and CDR2 is SVGAGI. CDR3 length equals 15 residues. Trimming cost V 4 bases and J 0 bases, with 10 bases left between them. The CDR3 region is CASSWTVNSNQPQHF. Written as DNA, the CDR3 is TGTGCCAGCAGTTGGACAGTAAATAGCAATCAGCCCCAGCATTTT.

This chain joins TRBV5-4 and TRBJ2-7; no definite D call. The CDR3 has 14 residues. Germline CDR1 is SGHNT and CDR2 is YYREEE (reference sequence). Trimming cost V 2 bases and J 0 bases, with 9 bases left between them. The DNA for the CDR3 is TGTGCCAGCAGCTTAGAGGTTAGCTCCTACGAGCAGTACTTC. Its translation is CASSLEVSSYEQYF. Full variable domain (outside the CDR3, taken from reference TRBV5-4 and TRBJ2-7): ETGVTQSPTHLIKTRGQQVTLRCSSQSGHNTVSWYQQALGQGPQFIFQYYREEENGRGNFPPRFSGLQFPNYSSELNVNALELDDSALYLCASSLEVSSYEQYFGPGTRLTVT.

This clone was seen a single time. The V and J genes are TRBV27 and TRBJ1-2; 8 bases line up with TRBD1. Germline V gene lookup returns CDR1 MNHEY and CDR2 SMNVEV (reference sequence). J was trimmed by 4 bases and V by 6 bases; bases with no gene match: 13. This CDR3 is 16 amino acids long. In nucleotides, the CDR3 is TGTGCCAGCAGGCCCGGGGGACAGGCTCTGAGCTATGGCTACACCTTC. It codes for CASRPGGQALSYGYTF.

The genes are TRBV10-3 and TRBJ2-6, with a possible D match to TRBD2 (5 bases). The germline V gene has CDR1 ENHRY and CDR2 SYGVKD. The CDR3 is made up of 11 amino acids. V was pared by 11 bases and J by 8 bases, with 10 bases between. CDR3 bases: TGTGCCTCCAGCGGTCCCAACGTCCTGACTTTC. As protein: CASSGPNVLTF.

This chain connects TRBV6-5 to TRBJ1-1; possible D gene TRBD1, 6 bases. V dropped 3 bases and J dropped 1 base, with 12 bases sitting between them. There are 15 residues in the CDR3. CDR1 and CDR2 (germline): MNHEY, SVGAGI. CDR3: CASSYDRRKNTEAFF. In nucleotides, the CDR3 is TGTGCCAGCAGTTATGACAGGCGCAAGAACACTGAAGCTTTCTTT.

The chain has TRBV6-1 and TRBJ2-3, with D hard to call. The CDR3 is made up of 12 amino acids. Trimming took off 6 bases at V and 3 bases at J, with 7 bases between the two ends. Germline V gene data show CDR1 as MNHNS and CDR2 as SASEGT. The CDR3 nucleotides are TGTGCCAGCAGCCCGCAGACAGATACGCAGTATTTT. It translates to CASSPQTDTQYF.

V is TRBV19 and J is TRBJ2-3; D not certain. The CDR3 has 12 amino acids. Trimming took off 5 bases at V and 3 bases at J, with 6 bases between the two ends. The V gene's germline CDR1 is LNHDA and CDR2 SQIVND (reference sequence). CDR3 sequence: CASSQQTDTQYF. Written as DNA, the CDR3 is TGTGCCAGTAGTCAACAAACAGATACGCAGTATTTT.

This clone has a single count. The chain joins TRBV19 to TRBJ1-5; 10 nucleotides line up with TRBD1. Unmatched junction bases numbered 7, after V lost 5 bases and J lost 6 bases. The CDR3 sequence is 15 residues long. Germline V gives CDR1 LNHDA, CDR2 SQIVND (reference sequence). In DNA form, the CDR3 reads TGTGCCAGTAGTGACCCCGGGACAGGGGTTCAGCCCCAGCATTTT. It translates to CASSDPGTGVQPQHF.

The V call is TRBV28, the J call TRBJ1-5, with D unresolved. Deletions cut 4 bases from V and 4 bases from J, with 5 bases between. CDR3 length: 12 amino acids. Germline V gene data show CDR1 as MDHEN and CDR2 as SYDVKM. The DNA for the CDR3 is TGTGCCAGCAGTTCCCTAAATCAGCCCCAGCATTTT. It encodes CASSSLNQPQHF.

This rearrangement joins TRBV5-8 to TRBJ2-1; 10 nucleotides line up with TRBD1. The CDR3 is made up of 13 amino acids. V was clipped by 8 bases and J by 7 bases; unmatched bases: 6. The germline gives CDR1 SGHTS, CDR2 YDEGEE. The CDR3 protein is CARRDRGRNEQFF. The DNA of the CDR3 is TGTGCCAGGAGGGACAGGGGAAGGAATGAGCAGTTCTTC.

The rearrangement joins TRBV28 to TRBJ2-7, with TRBD1 matching over 8 bases. V dropped 6 bases and J dropped 7; count of bases not matched to a gene: 8. Germline CDR1 is MDHEN and CDR2 is SYDVKM. This CDR3 comprises 13 residues. CDR3: CASRDRGNGEQYV. Here the CDR3 DNA reads TGTGCCAGCAGAGACAGGGGTAACGGTGAGCAGTACGTC.

The chain has TRBV7-2 and TRBJ2-5; the D gene is possibly TRBD2 (6 bases). The length of the CDR3 is 15 residues. Germline CDR1 reads SGHTA; CDR2 reads FQGNSA. The germline V and J ends were trimmed by 5 bases and 4 bases, with 17 bases remaining between them. The CDR3 DNA is TGTGCCAGCAGCCTGGGGGGTCTGAGTCGAGAGACCCAGTACTTC. It specifies CASSLGGLSRETQYF. The entire variable domain, with the rest obtained from reference TRBV7-2 and TRBJ2-5, is as follows: GAGVSQSPSNKVTEKGKDVELRCDPISGHTALYWYRQSLGQGLEFLIYFQGNSAPDKSGLPSDRFSAERTGGSVSTLTIQRTQQEDSAVYLCASSLGGLSRETQYFGPGTRLLVL.

The rearrangement uses TRBV10-3 and TRBJ2-1; 7 bases map to TRBD2. This CDR3 spans 17 amino acids. Per the germline V gene, CDR1 is ENHRY and CDR2 is SYGVKD. V trimming: 2 bases; J trimming: 3 bases; junction bases outside the gene matches: 10. CDR3 nucleotides: TGTGCCATCAGTGAGCCCTTTGAAGGCGGGAGCTACAATGAGCAGTTCTTC. It is translated as CAISEPFEGGSYNEQFF.

This clone was counted only a few times. The V gene is TRBV7-8, the J gene TRBJ1-4; 9 nucleotides match TRBD1. This CDR3 has 16 residues. J gave up 8 bases and V 6 bases, and 13 bases lay outside the gene matches. CDR1 is SGHVS, CDR2 FQNEAQ, per germline. In DNA, the CDR3 is TGTGCCAGCAGTTCCCGAGGACAGGGGTTTGGGGAAAAACTGTTTTTT. Translated, it gives CASSSRGQGFGEKLFF.

CDR3 sequence: CASSLPEGGGELFF. CDR3 nucleotides: TGCGCCAGCAGCTTGCCTGAGGGCGGCGGGGAGCTGTTTTTT. The V and J genes are TRBV5-1 and TRBJ2-2; D is perhaps TRBD2 (5 bases). CDR1 SGHRS and CDR2 YFSETQ come from the germline V gene. Trimming left V 1 base short and J 7 bases short, with 11 bases between. The CDR3 spans 14 residues.